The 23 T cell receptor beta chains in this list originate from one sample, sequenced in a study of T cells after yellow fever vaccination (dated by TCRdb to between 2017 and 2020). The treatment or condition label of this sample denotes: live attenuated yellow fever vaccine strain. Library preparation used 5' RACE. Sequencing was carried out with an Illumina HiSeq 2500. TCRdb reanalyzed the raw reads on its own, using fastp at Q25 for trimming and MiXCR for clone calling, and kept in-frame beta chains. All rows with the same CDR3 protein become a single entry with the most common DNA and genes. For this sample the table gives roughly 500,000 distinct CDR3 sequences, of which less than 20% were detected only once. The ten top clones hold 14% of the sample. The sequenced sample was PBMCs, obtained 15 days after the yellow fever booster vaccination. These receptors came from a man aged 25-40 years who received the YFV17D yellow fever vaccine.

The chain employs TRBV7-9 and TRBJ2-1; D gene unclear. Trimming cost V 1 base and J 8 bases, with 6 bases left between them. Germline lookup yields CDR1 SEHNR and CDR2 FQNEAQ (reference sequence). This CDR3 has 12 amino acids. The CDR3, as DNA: TGTGCCAGCAGCTTAGAGGGTTATGAGCAGTTCTTC. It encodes CASSLEGYEQFF.

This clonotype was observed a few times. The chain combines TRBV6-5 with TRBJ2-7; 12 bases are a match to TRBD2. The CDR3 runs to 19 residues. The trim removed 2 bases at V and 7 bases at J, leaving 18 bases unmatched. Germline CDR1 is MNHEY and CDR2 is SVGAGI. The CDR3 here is CASSYKGRRLAGELWEQYF. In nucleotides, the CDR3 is TGTGCCAGCAGTTACAAGGGACGGAGACTAGCGGGAGAACTTTGGGAGCAGTACTTC.

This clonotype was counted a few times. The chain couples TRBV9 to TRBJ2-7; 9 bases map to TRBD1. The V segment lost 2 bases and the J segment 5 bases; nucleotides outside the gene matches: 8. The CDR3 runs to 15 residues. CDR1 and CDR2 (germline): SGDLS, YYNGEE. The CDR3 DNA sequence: TGTGCCAGCAGCGTGGCCGGGACAGGGAGGCACGAGCAGTACTTC. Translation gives CASSVAGTGRHEQYF.

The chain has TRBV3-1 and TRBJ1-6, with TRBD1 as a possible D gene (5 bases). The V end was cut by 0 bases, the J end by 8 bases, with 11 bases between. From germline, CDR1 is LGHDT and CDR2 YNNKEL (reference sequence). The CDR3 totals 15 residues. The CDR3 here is CASSQDPGADSPLHF. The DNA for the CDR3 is TGTGCCAGCAGCCAAGATCCCGGGGCAGATTCACCCCTCCACTTT.

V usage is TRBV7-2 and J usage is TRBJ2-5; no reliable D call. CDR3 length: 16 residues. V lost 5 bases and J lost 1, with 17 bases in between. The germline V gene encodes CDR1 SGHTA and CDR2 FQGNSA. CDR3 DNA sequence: TGTGCCAGCAGCATCACAATGGGCCGGACCCAAGAGACCCAGTACTTC. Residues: CASSITMGRTQETQYF.

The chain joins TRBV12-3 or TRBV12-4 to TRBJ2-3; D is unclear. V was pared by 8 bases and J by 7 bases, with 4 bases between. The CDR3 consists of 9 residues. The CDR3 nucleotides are TGTGCCAGCGGTCATACGCAGTATTTT. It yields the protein CASGHTQYF.

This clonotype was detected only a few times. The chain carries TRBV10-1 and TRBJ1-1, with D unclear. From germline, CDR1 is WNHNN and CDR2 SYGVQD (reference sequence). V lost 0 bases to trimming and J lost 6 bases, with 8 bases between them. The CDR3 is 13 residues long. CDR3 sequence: CASSESRRSEAFF. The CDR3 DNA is TGCGCCAGCAGTGAGTCCCGACGGTCTGAAGCTTTCTTT.

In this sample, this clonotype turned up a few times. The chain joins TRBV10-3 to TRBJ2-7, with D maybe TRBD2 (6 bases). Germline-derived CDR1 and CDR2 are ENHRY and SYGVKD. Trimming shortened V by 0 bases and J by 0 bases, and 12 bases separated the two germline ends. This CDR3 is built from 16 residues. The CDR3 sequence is CAISESGGAYSYEQYF. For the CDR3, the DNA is TGTGCCATCAGTGAGTCGGGCGGGGCCTACTCCTACGAGCAGTACTTC.

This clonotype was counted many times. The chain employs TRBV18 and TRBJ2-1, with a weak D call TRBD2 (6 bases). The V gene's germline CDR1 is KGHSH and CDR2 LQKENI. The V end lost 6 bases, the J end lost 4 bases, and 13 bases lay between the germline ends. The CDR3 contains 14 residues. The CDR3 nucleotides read TGTGCCAGCTCCGAGCTAGCGCGGTACAATGAGCAGTTCTTC. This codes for CASSELARYNEQFF. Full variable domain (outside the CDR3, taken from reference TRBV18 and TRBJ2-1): NAGVMQNPRHLVRRRGQEARLRCSPMKGHSHVYWYRQLPEEGLKFMVYLQKENIIDESGMPKERFSAEFPKEGPSILRIQQVVRGDSAAYFCASSELARYNEQFFGPGTRLTVL.

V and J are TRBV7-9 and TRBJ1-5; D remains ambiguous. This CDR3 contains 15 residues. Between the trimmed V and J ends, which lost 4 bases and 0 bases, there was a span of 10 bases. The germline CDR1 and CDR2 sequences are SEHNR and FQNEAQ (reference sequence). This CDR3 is CASSSSAYSNQPQHF. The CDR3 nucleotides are TGTGCCAGCAGCTCCTCAGCCTATAGCAATCAGCCCCAGCATTTT.

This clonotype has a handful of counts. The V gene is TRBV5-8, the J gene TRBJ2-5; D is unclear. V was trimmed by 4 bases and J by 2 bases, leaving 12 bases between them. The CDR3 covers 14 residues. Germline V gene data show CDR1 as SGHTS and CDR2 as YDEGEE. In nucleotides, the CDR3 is TGTGCCAGCAGCCCCCCGGGTCTACAAGAGACCCAGTACTTC. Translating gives CASSPPGLQETQYF.

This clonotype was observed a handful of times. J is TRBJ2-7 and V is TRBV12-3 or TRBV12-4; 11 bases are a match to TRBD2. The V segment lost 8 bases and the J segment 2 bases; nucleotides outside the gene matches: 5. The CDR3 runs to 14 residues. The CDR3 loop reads CASARLAGPYEQYF. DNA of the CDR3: TGTGCCAGCGCTCGACTAGCGGGACCCTACGAGCAGTACTTC.

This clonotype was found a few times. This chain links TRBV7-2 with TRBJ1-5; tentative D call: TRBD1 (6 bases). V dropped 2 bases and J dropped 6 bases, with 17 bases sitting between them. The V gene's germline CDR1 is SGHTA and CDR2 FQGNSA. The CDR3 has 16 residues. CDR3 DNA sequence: TGTGCCAGCAGCTTAATGGGGCCAGGGGTTGGTCAGCCCCAGCATTTT. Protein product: CASSLMGPGVGQPQHF.

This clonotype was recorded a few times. This CDR3 is CASSLDRGNSPLHF. CDR3 bases: TGTGCCAGCAGTTTGGACAGGGGCAATTCACCCCTCCACTTT. The chain is built from TRBV11-2 and TRBJ1-6, with 9 bases identical to TRBD1. V lost 6 bases and J lost 7; bases outside the gene matches: 4. The CDR3 runs 14 residues. Germline-derived CDR1 and CDR2 are SGHAT and FQNNGV.

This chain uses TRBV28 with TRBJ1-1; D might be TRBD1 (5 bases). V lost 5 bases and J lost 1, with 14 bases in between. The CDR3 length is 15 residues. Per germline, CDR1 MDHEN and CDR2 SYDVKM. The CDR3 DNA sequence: TGTGCCAGCAGTCTATTCGGGGGGAGGAACACTGAAGCTTTCTTT. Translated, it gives CASSLFGGRNTEAFF.

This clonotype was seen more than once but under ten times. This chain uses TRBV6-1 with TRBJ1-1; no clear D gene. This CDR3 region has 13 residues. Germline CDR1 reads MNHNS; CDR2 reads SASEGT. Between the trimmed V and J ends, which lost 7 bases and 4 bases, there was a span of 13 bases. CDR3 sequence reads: CASTPARFTEAFF. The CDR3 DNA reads TGTGCCAGCACCCCGGCCAGGTTCACTGAAGCTTTCTTT.

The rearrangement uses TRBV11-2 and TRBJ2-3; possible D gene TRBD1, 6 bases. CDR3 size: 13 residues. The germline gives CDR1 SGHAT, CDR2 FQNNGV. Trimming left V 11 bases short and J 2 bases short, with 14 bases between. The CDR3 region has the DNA TGTGCCGCAGATGGGACAACCACAGATACGCAGTATTTT. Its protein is CAADGTTTDTQYF.

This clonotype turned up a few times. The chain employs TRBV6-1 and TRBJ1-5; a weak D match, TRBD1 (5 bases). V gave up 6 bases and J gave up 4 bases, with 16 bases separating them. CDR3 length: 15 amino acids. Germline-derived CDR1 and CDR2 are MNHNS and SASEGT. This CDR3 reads CASSIGWGGNQPQHF. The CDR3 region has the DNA TGTGCCAGCAGCATAGGATGGGGCGGGAATCAGCCCCAGCATTTT.

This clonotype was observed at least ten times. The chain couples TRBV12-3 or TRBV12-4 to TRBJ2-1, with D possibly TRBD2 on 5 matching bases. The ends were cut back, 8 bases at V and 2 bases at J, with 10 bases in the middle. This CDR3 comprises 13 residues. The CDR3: CASGSDPYNEQFF. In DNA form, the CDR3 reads TGTGCCAGCGGTAGCGATCCCTACAATGAGCAGTTCTTC.

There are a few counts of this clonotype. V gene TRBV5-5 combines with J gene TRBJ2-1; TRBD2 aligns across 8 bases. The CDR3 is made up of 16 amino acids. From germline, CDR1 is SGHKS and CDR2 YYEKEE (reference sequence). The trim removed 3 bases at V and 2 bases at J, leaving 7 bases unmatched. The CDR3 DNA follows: TGTGCCAGCAGCTCGGTAGTGGGACTAGCCTACAATGAGCAGTTCTTC. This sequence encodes CASSSVVGLAYNEQFF.

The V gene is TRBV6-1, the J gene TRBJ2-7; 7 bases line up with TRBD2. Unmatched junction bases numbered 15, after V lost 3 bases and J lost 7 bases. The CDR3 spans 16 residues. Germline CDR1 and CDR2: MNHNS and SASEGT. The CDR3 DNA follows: TGTGCCAGCAGTGAGCCCCCCGGCGGGAGTGTAGGAGAGCAGTACTTC. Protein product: CASSEPPGGSVGEQYF.

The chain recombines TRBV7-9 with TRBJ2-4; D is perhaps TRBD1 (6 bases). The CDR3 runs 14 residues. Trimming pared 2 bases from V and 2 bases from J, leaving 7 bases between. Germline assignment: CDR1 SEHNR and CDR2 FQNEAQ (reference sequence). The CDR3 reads CASSLQGSKNIQYF. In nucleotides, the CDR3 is TGTGCCAGCAGCTTACAGGGGTCCAAAAACATTCAGTACTTC.

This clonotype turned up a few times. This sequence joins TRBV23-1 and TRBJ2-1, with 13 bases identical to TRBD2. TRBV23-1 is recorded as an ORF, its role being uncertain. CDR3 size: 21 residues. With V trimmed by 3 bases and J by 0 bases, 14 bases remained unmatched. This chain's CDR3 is CASSHPTPGTSGMSSYNEQFF. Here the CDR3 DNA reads TGCGCCAGCAGTCACCCAACTCCCGGGACTAGCGGGATGAGCTCCTACAATGAGCAGTTCTTC.